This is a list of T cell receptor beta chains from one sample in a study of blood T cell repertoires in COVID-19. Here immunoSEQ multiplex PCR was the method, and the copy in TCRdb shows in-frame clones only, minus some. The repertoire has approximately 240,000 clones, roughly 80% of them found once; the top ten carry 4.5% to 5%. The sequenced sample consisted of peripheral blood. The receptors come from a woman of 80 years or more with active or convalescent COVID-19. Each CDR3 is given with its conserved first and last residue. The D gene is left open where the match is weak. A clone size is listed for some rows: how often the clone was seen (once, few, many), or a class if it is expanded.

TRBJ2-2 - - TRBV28 TGTGCCAGCGGTCTCGGGTCCAATTCGGCCGGGGAGCTGTTTTTT CASGLGSNSAGELFF
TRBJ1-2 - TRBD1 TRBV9 TGTGCCAGCAGCGCGACAGGGGCAGTGAGTGGCTACACCTTC CASSATGAVSGYTF
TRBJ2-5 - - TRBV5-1 TGCGCCAGCGCCCTCGTGGAGCAGTCCCAAGAGACCCAGTACTTC CASALVEQSQETQYF
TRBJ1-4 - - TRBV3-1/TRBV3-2 TGTGCCAGTAGTCAGGGATGGAATGAAAAACTGTTTTTT CASSQGWNEKLFF
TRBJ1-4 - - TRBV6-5 TGTGCCAGCAGTTACACGTTTGGCAGGGTAAATGAAAAACTGTTTTTT CASSYTFGRVNEKLFF
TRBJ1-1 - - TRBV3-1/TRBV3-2 TGTGCCAGCCGCCGGGGGCTTGGTACTGAAGCTTTCTTT CASRRGLGTEAFF
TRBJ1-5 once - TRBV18 TGTGCCAGCTCACCGGGCAGGGTGAGCAATCAGCCCCAGCATTTT CASSPGRVSNQPQHF
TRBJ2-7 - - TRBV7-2 TGTGCCAGCAGCGGCCCTGGGCCCTACGAGCAGTACTTC CASSGPGPYEQYF
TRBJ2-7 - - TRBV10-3 TGTGCCACCAAGACACAGGGTACCTACGAGCAGTACTTC CATKTQGTYEQYF
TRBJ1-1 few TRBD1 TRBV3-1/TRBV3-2 TGTGCCAGCAGCCATGGACAGGGGAACACTGAAGCTTTCTTT CASSHGQGNTEAFF
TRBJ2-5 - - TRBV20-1 TGCAGTGCTAGTCGCAGGGCGGGGCAAGAGACCCAGTACTTC CSASRRAGQETQYF
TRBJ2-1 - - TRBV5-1 TGCGCCAGCAGCTTGGGAGGGACTTACGACAATGAGCAGTTCTTC CASSLGGTYDNEQFF
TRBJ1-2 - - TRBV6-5 TGTGCCAGCAGTTATGCGAATAACTATGGCTACACCTTC CASSYANNYGYTF
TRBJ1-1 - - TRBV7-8 TGTGCCAGCAGCCCAGACCCCGGGGACACTGAAGCTTTCTTT CASSPDPGDTEAFF
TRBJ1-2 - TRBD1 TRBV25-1 TGTGCCAGCAGTGAATGGGGGACAGGGGCGGAAGCTAACTATGGCTACACCTTC CASSEWGTGAEANYGYTF
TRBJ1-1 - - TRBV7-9 TGTGCCAGCAGCTTAGAGTTTCCGGGGGCTGAAGCTTTCTTT CASSLEFPGAEAFF
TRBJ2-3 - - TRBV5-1 TGCGCCAGCAGCTTGGGATCCGGGGTGACGGATACGCAGTATTTT CASSLGSGVTDTQYF
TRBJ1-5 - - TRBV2 TGTGCCAGCAGACAGGAGATTAGCAATCAGCCCCAGCATTTT CASRQEISNQPQHF
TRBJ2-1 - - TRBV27 TGTGCCAGCAGGGTCTTGTCAGGGAACTCCTACAATGAGCAGTTCTTC CASRVLSGNSYNEQFF
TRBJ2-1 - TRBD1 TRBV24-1 TGTGCCACCAGTGACAGGACAGGGGGCAGGTACAATGAGCAGTTCTTC CATSDRTGGRYNEQFF